This is a list of T cell receptor beta chains from one sample in a study of radiotherapy plus CTLA-4 blockade in lung cancer. TCRdb's copy holds only in-frame clones and misses some; the assay was immunoSEQ multiplex PCR. Among roughly 75,000 clones listed, approximately 80% were seen once. The specimen comprised peripheral blood, sampled from a patient treated with radiotherapy plus ipilimumab. These receptor sequences come from a human donor with non-small cell lung cancer who had stable disease on radiotherapy plus ipilimumab. Both conserved end residues are part of each CDR3.

TRBV5-5	12	TRBJ2-3	CASSLDTDTQYF
TRBV28	14	TRBJ1-4	CASSSSGDGDRLFF
TRBV18	16	TRBJ2-3	CASSPPVGGRTDTQYF
TRBV5-1	15	TRBJ2-2	CASSSGQGNPGELFF
TRBV6-1	13	TRBJ2-7	CASSTGGNHEQYF
TRBV7-2	15	TRBJ1-6	CASSPSGSYNSPLHF
TRBV7-9	14	TRBJ1-2	CASSPSNRAVGYTF
TRBV7-6	17	TRBJ2-3	CASSFGVAGGSGDTQYF
TRBV19	17	TRBJ2-3	CASRYRGSGLSTDTQYF
TRBV28	12	TRBJ1-4	CASRPGGEKLFF
TRBV20-1	10	TRBJ1-5	CSASSQPQHF
TRBV7-2	18	TRBJ1-3	CASSLAPGQRDSGNTIYF
TRBV28	16	TRBJ1-4	CASSLRSGGGYEKLFF
TRBV29-1	13	TRBJ1-2	CSARQGVGLGYTF
TRBV7-9	17	TRBJ2-5	CASSFGALAGDQETQYF
TRBV7-9	13	TRBJ2-3	CASSLGGTNTQYF
TRBV13	15	TRBJ2-1	CASSLRLALLSEQFF
TRBV5-6	16	TRBJ1-3	CASTSSGDRSGNTIYF
TRBV29-1	15	TRBJ1-5	CSVSLRGDDNQPQHF
TRBV30	14	TRBJ1-1	CAWKILIPNTEAFF
TRBV29-1	15	TRBJ2-7	CSVESTGRGSYEQYF
TRBV6-5	13	TRBJ1-4	CASSEPTTDRPFF
TRBV29-1	11	TRBJ2-5	CSATNLETQYF
TRBV28	15	TRBJ2-3	CASRTGPSYTDTQYF